The source of this T cell receptor beta chain is a study of tumor-infiltrating lymphocytes in localized non-small cell lung cancer. Turning to the study itself: Resected tumor was paired with non-adjacent uninvolved lung from the same patient.

Findings and caveats of the study: Not all patients were TCR sequenced, owing to tissue quantity. Each assay used a separate piece of the same tissue.

Trimming took off 4 bases at V and 1 base at J, with 13 bases between the two ends. Germline assignment: CDR1 LNHNV and CDR2 YYDKDF (reference sequence). CDR3 size: 16 residues. This clone has more than one count but fewer than ten. Its antigen is still unknown. This table comes from immunoSEQ multiplex PCR, and its TCRdb copy is limited to in-frame clones, with some not included. The table lists about 6,400 clones, about 82% of them singletons. The chain couples TRBV15 to TRBJ2-2, with D possibly being TRBD1 (7 bases). Sample: uninvolved lung tissue not adjacent to the tumor. The source of this sequence is a human donor with non-small cell lung cancer. DNA for the CDR3: TGTGCCACCAGCACACCAGGGGGGAAGAACACCGGGGAGCTGTTTTTT. Its translation is CATSTPGGKNTGELFF.